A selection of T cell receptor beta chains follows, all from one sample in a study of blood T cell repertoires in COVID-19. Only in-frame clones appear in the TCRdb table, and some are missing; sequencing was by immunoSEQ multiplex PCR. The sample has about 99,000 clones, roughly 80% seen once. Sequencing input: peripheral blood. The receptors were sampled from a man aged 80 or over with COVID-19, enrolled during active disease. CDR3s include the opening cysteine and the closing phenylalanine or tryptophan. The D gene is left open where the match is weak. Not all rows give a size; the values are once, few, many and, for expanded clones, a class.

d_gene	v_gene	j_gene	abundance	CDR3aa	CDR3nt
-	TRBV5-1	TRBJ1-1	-	CASSFLGRSDTEAFF	TGCGCCAGCAGCTTTTTGGGGAGGTCGGACACTGAAGCTTTCTTT
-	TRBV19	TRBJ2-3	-	CASSLTGTNTDTQYF	TGTGCCAGTAGTTTAACCGGGACAAACACAGATACGCAGTATTTT
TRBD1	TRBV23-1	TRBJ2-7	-	CASSLPGTGEAEQYF	TGCGCCAGCAGTCTTCCCGGGACAGGGGAGGCCGAGCAGTACTTC
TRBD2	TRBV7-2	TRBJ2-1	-	CASSFQGLAGDNEQFF	TGTGCCAGCAGCTTCCAGGGACTAGCGGGAGATAATGAGCAGTTCTTC
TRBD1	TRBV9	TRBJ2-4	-	CASSVGPGGQRLAKNIQYF	TGTGCCAGCAGCGTAGGACCTGGGGGACAGAGACTAGCCAAAAACATTCAGTACTTC
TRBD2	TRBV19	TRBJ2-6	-	CASSLGLAGNSGANVLTF	TGTGCCAGTAGTCTGGGACTAGCGGGGAACTCTGGGGCCAACGTCCTGACTTTC
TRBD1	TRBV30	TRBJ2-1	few	CAWSVLRTGVFNEQFF	TGTGCCTGGAGTGTCCTCCGGACAGGGGTATTCAATGAGCAGTTCTTC
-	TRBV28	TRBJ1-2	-	CASSSDSYYGYTF	TGTGCCAGCAGTTCCGACAGCTATTATGGCTACACCTTC
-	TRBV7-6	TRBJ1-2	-	CASSLGTGYGSDYGYTF	TGTGCCAGCAGCTTAGGAACAGGGTACGGGTCTGACTATGGCTACACCTTC
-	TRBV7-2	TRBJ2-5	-	CASNRQYQETQYF	TGTGCCAGCAATCGTCAGTACCAAGAGACCCAGTACTTC
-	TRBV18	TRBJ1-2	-	CASSPADYGYTF	TGTGCCAGCTCACCAGCGGATTATGGCTACACCTTC
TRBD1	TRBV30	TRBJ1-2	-	CAWSVGAPGGGYTF	TGTGCCTGGAGTGTCGGGGCACCAGGGGGCGGCTACACCTTC
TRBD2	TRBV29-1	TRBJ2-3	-	CSARSGGPTDTQYF	TGCAGCGCTAGAAGCGGGGGGCCCACAGATACGCAGTATTTT
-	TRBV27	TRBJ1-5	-	CASSSYRAGQPQHF	TGTGCCAGCAGCTCATACAGGGCCGGTCAGCCCCAGCATTTT
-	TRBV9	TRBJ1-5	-	CASSVYGNQPQHF	TGTGCCAGCAGCGTATATGGCAATCAGCCCCAGCATTTT
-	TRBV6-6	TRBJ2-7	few	CATVDRGTGYEQYF	TGTGCCACCGTGGACCGGGGGACGGGCTACGAGCAGTACTTC